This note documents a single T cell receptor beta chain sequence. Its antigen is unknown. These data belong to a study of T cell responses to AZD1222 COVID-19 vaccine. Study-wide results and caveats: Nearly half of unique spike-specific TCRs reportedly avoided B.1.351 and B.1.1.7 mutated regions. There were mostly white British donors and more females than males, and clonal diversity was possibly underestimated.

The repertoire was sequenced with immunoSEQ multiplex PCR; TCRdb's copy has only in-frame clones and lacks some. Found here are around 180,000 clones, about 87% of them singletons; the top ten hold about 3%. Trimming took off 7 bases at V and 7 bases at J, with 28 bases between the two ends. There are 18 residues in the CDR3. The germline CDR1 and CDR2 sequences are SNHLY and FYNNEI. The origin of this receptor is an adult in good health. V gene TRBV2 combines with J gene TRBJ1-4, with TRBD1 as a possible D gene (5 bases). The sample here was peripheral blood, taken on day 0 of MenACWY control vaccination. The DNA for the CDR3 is TGTGCCAGCACGGTCAGGCAGGGAGGGGCTAGCTTTGGTGAAAAACTGTTTTTT. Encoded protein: CASTVRQGGASFGEKLFF.